This TCR beta chain was sequenced for a study of T-cell reconstitution after alpha-beta-depleted transplantation in children. Trimming shortened V by 1 base and J by 8 bases, and 7 bases separated the two germline ends. The CDR3 is made up of 12 amino acids. Germline CDR1 and CDR2: SGDLS and YYNGEE. It was with unique molecular identifiers that the TCRbeta library was prepared. MiXCR was run by TCRdb on the PCR reads, yielding one entry per CDR3 protein. Of 440,000 or so distinct CDR3 sequences detected, approximately 11% appear once; the ten largest clones hold about 5%. The clonotype comes from a human donor who donated a stem cell graft to a child with acute myeloid leukemia. The sample consisted of PBMCs from the stem cell graft donor, taken from the stem cell graft. V gene TRBV9 combines with J gene TRBJ2-1; TRBD1 might be the D (5 bases). CDR3 amino acids: CASSVQTDEQFF. CDR3 nucleotide sequence: TGTGCCAGCAGCGTACAGACAGATGAGCAGTTCTTC.